The 4 T cell receptor beta chains below were found in one sample sequenced in a study of T cell responses to AZD1222 COVID-19 vaccine. Assay: immunoSEQ multiplex PCR; the TCRdb copy retains only in-frame clones and omits some. The sample includes about 94,000 clones, about 90% of them seen just once. This specimen was peripheral blood, taken on day 0 of AZD1222 vaccination. The receptors were gathered from an adult in good health.

The V call is TRBV4-3, the J call TRBJ2-1, with D possibly called TRBD1 or TRBD2 (5 bases each). Germline-derived CDR1 and CDR2 are LGHNA and YSLEER. The ends were cut back, 4 bases at V and 3 bases at J, with 7 bases in the middle. This CDR3 is built from 13 residues. This CDR3 reads CASSLGRYNEQFF. In DNA form, the CDR3 reads TGCGCCAGCAGCCTGGGACGCTACAATGAGCAGTTCTTC.

V gene TRBV3-1 (or the pseudogene TRBV3-2) combines with J gene TRBJ2-7, with 11 bases matching TRBD2. In germline, CDR1 is LGHDT, CDR2 YNNKEL (reference sequence). Germline trimming cut 8 bases from V and 6 bases from J; bases unmatched to any gene: 9. The length of the CDR3 is 14 residues. The CDR3, as DNA: TGTGCCAGCTCGACTAGCGGGGTGGTTGGCGAGCAGTACTTC. As protein: CASSTSGVVGEQYF.

J is TRBJ1-1 and V is TRBV6-5, with a tentative D call TRBD1 (6 bases). The CDR3 extends over 13 amino acids. Germline V gene sequence: CDR1 MNHEY, CDR2 SVGAGI. The V end lost 2 bases, the J end lost 7 bases, and 11 bases lay between the germline ends. CDR3 protein: CASSYREGGEAFF. The CDR3 coding sequence is TGTGCCAGCAGTTACCGGGAAGGGGGTGAAGCTTTCTTT.

V is TRBV19 and J is TRBJ1-2; TRBD1 agrees at 12 bases. This CDR3 spans 13 amino acids. The ends lost 3 bases at V and 10 bases at J; junction bases unmatched: 3. Germline V gene sequence: CDR1 LNHDA, CDR2 SQIVND (reference sequence). The DNA of the CDR3 is TGTGCCAGTAGTATCGGGACAGGGGGCTCCTACACCTTC. This encodes CASSIGTGGSYTF.